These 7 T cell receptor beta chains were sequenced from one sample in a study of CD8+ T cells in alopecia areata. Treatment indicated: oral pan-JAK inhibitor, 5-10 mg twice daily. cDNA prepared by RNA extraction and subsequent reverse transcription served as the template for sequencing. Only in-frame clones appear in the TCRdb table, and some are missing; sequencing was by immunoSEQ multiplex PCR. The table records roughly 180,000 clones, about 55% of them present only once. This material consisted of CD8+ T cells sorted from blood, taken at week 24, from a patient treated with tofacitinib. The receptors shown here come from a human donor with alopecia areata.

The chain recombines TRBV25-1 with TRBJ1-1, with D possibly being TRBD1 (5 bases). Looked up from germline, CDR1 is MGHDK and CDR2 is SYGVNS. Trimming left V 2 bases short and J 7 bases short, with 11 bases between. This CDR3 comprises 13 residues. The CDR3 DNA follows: TGTGCCAGCAGTGAAGAGGGGTTGAATGAAGCTTTCTTT. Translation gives CASSEEGLNEAFF. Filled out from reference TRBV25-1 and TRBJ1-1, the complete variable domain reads EADIYQTPRYLVIGTGKKITLECSQTMGHDKMYWYQQDPGMELHLIHYSYGVNSTEKGDLSSESTVSRIRTEHFPLTLESARPSHTSQYLCASSEEGLNEAFFGQGTRLTVV.

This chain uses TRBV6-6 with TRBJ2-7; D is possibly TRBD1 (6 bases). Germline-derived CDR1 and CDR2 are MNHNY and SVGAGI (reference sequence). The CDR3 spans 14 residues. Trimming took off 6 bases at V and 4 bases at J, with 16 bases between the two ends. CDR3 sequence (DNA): TGTGCCAGCAGCCCCGGGGACATCGGATACGAGCAGTACTTC. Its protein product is CASSPGDIGYEQYF.

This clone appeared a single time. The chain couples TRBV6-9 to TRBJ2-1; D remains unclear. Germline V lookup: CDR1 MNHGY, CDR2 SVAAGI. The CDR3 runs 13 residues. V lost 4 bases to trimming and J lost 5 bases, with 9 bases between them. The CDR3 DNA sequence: TGTGCCAGCAGTTGGGGAACCCACAATGAGCAGTTCTTC. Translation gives CASSWGTHNEQFF.

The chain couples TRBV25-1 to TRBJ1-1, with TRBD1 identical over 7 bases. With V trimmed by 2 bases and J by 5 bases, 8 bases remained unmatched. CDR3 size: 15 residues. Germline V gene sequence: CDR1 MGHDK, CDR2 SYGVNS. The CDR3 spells CASSEVNRGGTEAFF. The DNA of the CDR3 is TGTGCCAGCAGTGAAGTAAACAGGGGAGGAACTGAAGCTTTCTTT.

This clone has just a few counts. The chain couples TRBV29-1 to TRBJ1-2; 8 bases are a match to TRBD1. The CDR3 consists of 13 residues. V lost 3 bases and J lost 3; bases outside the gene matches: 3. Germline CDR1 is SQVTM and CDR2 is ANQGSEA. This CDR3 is CSVEGQVDYGYTF. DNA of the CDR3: TGCAGCGTTGAGGGACAGGTTGACTATGGCTACACCTTC.

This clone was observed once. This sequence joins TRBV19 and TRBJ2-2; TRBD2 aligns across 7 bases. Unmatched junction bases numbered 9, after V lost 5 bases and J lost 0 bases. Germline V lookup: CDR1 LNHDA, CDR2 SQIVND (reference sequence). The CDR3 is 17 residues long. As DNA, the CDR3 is TGTGCCAGTAGTCCCCGGGGGGACCCCTCGAACACCGGGGAGCTGTTTTTT. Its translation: CASSPRGDPSNTGELFF.

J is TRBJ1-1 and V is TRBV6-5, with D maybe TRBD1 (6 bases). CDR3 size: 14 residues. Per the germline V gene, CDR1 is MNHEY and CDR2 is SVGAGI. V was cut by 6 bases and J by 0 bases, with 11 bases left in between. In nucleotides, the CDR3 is TGTGCCAGCAGCAGACAGGAAATGAACACTGAAGCTTTCTTT. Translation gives CASSRQEMNTEAFF.